This TCR beta chain originates from a study of cytomegalovirus exposure and HLA in healthy donors (dated by TCRdb to 2016 to 2017). Regarding the study in general: In an earlier analysis of fewer than 750 of the donors, 250 to 350 Gb of sequence data and roughly 100 million unique TCR beta sequences from about 190 million T cells were reported. An early release that covered fewer than 800 HLA-typed donors contained 250 to 350 gigabases of sequencing data and 80 million or so unique TCR sequences. Of the 398 genotyped donors, roughly 80% fell in the genetic ancestry cluster associated with self-reported Caucasian donors. The study was designed to test whether signatures of past pathogen exposure could be identified by cataloging public T cell receptors. Using immunosequencing, the study profiled T cell repertoires from 640 or so subjects and related those repertoires to cytomegalovirus serostatus. In addition to the first cohort of about 650 subjects, a separate validation cohort of under 150 different subjects was used. High-throughput TCR immunosequencing, statistical association of individual TCRs with disease status, and machine learning were combined to predict cytomegalovirus infection status. In a later analysis, previously published TCR beta repertoires from about 670 donors were re-analyzed and high-resolution HLA genotyping was added so that TCR occurrence patterns could be studied. Rather than using new phenotypic data, the later analysis identified candidate immune exposures from TCR beta sequences and from how often those sequences occurred across donors. In an earlier analysis of around 540 of the donors, high-throughput TCR beta sequencing was used to judge whether each TCR beta V gene segment behaved as functional or pseudogenic. Donor age, sex, ethnicity and CMV serostatus were compiled together with the repertoire data. In a later genetic analysis, genome-wide SNP genotypes for about three fifths of the roughly 670 donors were used, and that subset was treated as a discovery cohort. Every repertoire in the discovery cohort had been generated on one and the same sequencing platform. Class I and class II HLA loci were covered by the typing at four-digit resolution. Typing coverage differed by locus: A, B, C, DRB1 and DQB1 were typed in roughly 629-630 donors, DQA1 in 500 to 550, DPA1 in around 600, and DPB1 in around 490. Several DR-DQ haplotypes were treated as single units for association and clustering because of strong linkage in the cohort. Across about 380 genotyped donors of the cohort, an average of about 240,000 unique TCR beta nucleotide sequences per donor were sequenced, and roughly a sixth of those sequences were non-productive. Overall results and qualifications from the work: CMV serostatus was the only immune exposure information available for the cohort. Compared with the approximately 710-donor mean, donors in an Asian-associated ancestry cluster had fewer N-insertions in productive TCRs, according to a later genetic analysis. While some public TCRs were present in many individuals, most TCR sequences turned up only very rarely across donors. In a later analysis, TCR association rates were found to vary across HLA loci, with the most associated TCRs seen for DRB1 alleles and the fewest for HLA-C alleles. Linkage disequilibrium might explain the correlated functional status among segregating V segments, but an unknown experimental factor could not be excluded. The classifier was reported to diagnose cytomegalovirus status with high specificity and sensitivity in both the original and validation cohorts. Several of the top co-occurrence clusters appeared to be linked to parvovirus B19, influenza, CMV and Epstein-Barr virus, according to a later analysis. A cluster of highly shared sequence variants was judged likely to represent a technical artifact of the sequencing pipeline. Because HLA typing was missing for some donors at each locus, association tests included only the typed subset. A further reported finding was that TCR beta sequences accurately predicted the HLA-A and HLA-B alleles for most subjects in the first cohort. Most CMV-associated TCR beta chains appeared to be HLA-restricted in a later analysis, and the HLA associations seemed to be driven largely by CMV exposure. A few of the identified cytomegalovirus-associated TCR beta chains were confirmed in vitro to be specific for cytomegalovirus antigens. Roughly uniform sequencing depth across donors was assumed in presence/absence analyses, although this assumption may not hold. The earlier analysis of approximately 560 of the donors excluded around 17 rarely observed V segments, including chromosome 9 orphons, because counts were too low. According to the authors, the approach could potentially be generalized to other disease states and immunological phenotypes. In a later analysis, HLA-associated TCR beta chains showed more clonal expansion and lower generation probabilities than non-associated chains that were equally common. In this cohort, only TCR beta chains were sequenced, and detectable features were limited by the absence of alpha or paired-chain data. A later analysis associated 15,000 to 20,000 TCR beta sequences with specific HLA alleles at a false discovery rate of 0.05. An earlier analysis of approximately 590 of the donors showed that most TCR beta V segments appeared in productive rearrangements either about 87% or about 30% of the time, which broadly matched IMGT annotations. When HLA alleles, especially DR and DQ, strongly co-occurred, TCR associations were difficult to assign to individual alleles. In a later genetic analysis, a missense DCLRE1C variant was associated with V-gene and J-gene trimming of TCR beta chains, and the association was replicated in an independent cohort. The study gave a list of 150 to 200 TCR beta chains associated with cytomegalovirus.

The cohort consisted of hundreds of healthy bone marrow donors. At the time of sampling, all cohort members were nominally healthy, though unrecorded immune exposures were likely present. The donor was CMV seronegative and belonged to the group of 320 or so seronegative cohort members. A peripheral blood sample was provided by each donor, and peripheral blood mononuclear cells were used for TCR beta sequencing. The Qiagen DNeasy Blood Extraction Kit was used to extract genomic DNA from the blood cell samples. The library was obtained by the immunoSEQ multiplex PCR assay. The multiplex PCR relied on a mix of 60 forward primers for TCR Vbeta segments and 13 reverse primers for TCR Jbeta segments. The CDR3 region of rearranged TCR beta genes was amplified from genomic DNA by a multiplex PCR assay. Amplified TCR beta libraries were sequenced as 87-base-pair reads on the Illumina HiSeq System. In the authors' own workflow: Across the 700 or so repertoires, a later analysis counted approximately 75 million unique TCR beta chains, roughly 11 million of which were shared by at least two donors. Raw reads were error-corrected and collapsed into unique sequences with a nearest-neighbor algorithm that merged closely related sequences to remove PCR and sequencing errors. To assign V, D and J gene segments, CDR3 sequences were aligned to IMGT reference sequences. For a sequence to be retained, a match of at least six nucleotides to both a V gene segment and a J gene segment was required. Rearrangements were classified as productive when the CDR3 lacked stop codons and remained in frame with V and J, and all other rearrangements were classified as non-productive. Following IMGT convention, CDR3 was defined as the stretch from the second conserved V-encoded cysteine up to the conserved J-encoded phenylalanine. In an earlier analysis of 550 to 650 of the donors, sequences lacking an unambiguous match to a single V gene segment were excluded. In an earlier analysis of about 590 of the donors, a V segment was called functional when productive rearrangements were above 56.7%, and segregating when the standard deviation between donors exceeded 5%. A statistical classification framework was developed to diagnose cytomegalovirus status using the catalog of TCR beta chain sequences. In a later analysis, V and J genes were assigned by comparing TCR nucleotide sequences against IMGT/GENE-DB human TR gene sequences. The TCRdist pipeline was used in a later analysis to assign CDR3 sequences and most-parsimonious VDJ recombination scenarios. In a later analysis, every TCR beta chain was defined by the combination of its CDR3 amino acid sequence and its V-gene family, and reads without a unique V-gene family were dropped. A later analysis removed over 500 highly shared, low-generation-probability nucleotide sequences to deal with suspected cross-contamination and a sequencing artifact. In a later analysis, a clonal expansion index was calculated for each public chain from normalized within-repertoire ranks of inferred template counts. In a later analysis, generation probabilities were computed using a VDJ recombination model fitted to out-of-frame rearrangements, and the results were checked against IGoR. A later analysis scored TCR-TCR, TCR-HLA and TCR-CMV co-occurrence with hypergeometric tests, applying a repertoire-size bias correction to TCR pairs. In a later analysis, false discovery rates were estimated by permuting HLA or CMV assignments 20 times. A later analysis grouped co-occurring TCRs with DBSCAN, adding TCRdist sequence similarity when clustering within HLA-allele-positive subsets. Repertoires with fewer than 30,000 or more than 120,000 public chains, plus five repertoires with anomalous nucleotide sharing, were excluded from co-occurrence clustering. This is the immuneACCESS table as TCRdb keeps it, with only in-frame sequences that have V and J called. A part of the clones is gone; compared with another copy, unresolved V genes explain less than half, and the rest is unexplained. V and J calls and clone size are those listed in that table; D and trimming were worked out from the DNA. For this sample there are 100,000 to 150,000 clones; around 70% appear just once. Of the sample, roughly 7.5% falls within the top ten clones.

Notes on this clone: The specificity of this receptor is unknown. Base qualities are not at hand, and no much larger clone is one base apart.

Sequenced material: PBMCs. This TCR was sampled from a male donor in good health and CMV-seronegative.

The nucleotide sequence is given as TGTGCCAGTAGTATCGGACAGATCACAGATACGCAGTATTTT. This sequence encodes CASSIGQITDTQYF. The chain was built from TRBV19 and TRBJ2-3; TRBD1 is perhaps the D gene, given 6 matching bases. V is cut by 3 bases and J by 2 bases, and the space between the germline ends is 9 bases. The germline V gene (reference sequence) specifies LNHDA as CDR1 and SQIVND as CDR2. CDR3 length: 14 amino acids, cysteine to phenylalanine. The retained sequence is limited to the CDR3, 42 bases, with the frame set at the first base.